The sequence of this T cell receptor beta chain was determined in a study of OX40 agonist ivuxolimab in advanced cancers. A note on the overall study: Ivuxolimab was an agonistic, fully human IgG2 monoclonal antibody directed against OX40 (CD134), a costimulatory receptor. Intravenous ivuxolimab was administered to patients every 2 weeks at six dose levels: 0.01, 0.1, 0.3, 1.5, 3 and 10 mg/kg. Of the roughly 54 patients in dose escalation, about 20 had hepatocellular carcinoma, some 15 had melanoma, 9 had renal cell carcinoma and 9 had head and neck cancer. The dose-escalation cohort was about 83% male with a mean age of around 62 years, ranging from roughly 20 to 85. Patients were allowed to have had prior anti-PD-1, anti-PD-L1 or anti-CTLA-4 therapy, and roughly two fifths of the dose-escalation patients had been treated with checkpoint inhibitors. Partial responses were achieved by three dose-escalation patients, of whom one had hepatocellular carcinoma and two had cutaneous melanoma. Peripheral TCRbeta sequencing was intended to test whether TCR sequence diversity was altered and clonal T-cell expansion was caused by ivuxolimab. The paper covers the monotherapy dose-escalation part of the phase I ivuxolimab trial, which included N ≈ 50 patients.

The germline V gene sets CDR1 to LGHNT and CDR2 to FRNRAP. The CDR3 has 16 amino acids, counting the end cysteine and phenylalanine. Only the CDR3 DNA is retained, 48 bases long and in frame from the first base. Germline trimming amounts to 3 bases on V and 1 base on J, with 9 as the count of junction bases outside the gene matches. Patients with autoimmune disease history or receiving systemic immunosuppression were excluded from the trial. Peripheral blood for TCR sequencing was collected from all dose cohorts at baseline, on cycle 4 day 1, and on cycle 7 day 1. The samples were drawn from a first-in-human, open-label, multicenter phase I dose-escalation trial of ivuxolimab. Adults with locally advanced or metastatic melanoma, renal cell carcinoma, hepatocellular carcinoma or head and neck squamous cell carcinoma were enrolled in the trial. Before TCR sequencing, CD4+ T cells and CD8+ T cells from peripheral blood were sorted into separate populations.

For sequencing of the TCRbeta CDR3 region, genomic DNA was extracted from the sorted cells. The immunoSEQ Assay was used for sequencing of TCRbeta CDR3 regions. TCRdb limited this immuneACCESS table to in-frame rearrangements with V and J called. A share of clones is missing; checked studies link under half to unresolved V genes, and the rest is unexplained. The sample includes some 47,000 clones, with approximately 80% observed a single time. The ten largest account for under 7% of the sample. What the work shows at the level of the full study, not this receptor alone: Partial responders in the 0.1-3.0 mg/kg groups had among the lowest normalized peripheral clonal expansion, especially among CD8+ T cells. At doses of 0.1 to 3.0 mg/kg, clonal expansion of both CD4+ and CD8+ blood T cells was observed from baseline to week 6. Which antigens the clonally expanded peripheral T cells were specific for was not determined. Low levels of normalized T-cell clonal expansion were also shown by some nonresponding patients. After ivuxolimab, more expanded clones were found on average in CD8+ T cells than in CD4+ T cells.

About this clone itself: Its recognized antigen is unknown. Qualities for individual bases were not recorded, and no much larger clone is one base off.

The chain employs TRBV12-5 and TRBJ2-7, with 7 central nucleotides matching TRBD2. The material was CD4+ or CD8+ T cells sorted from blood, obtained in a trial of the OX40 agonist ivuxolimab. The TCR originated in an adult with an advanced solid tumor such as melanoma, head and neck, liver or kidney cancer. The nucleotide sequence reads TGTGCTAGTGGTTTAGGTGCGGGAGAGGTTTCCTACGAGCAGTACTTC. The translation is CASGLGAGEVSYEQYF.